This entry lists 17 T cell receptor beta chains sequenced from one sample in a study of T cell changes during pregnancy in multiple sclerosis. The method was immunoSEQ multiplex PCR; TCRdb's version includes in-frame clones alone and lacks a portion of them. The sample yields 35,000 or so clones, 93% seen once. The specimen was CD4+ T cells from peripheral blood mononuclear cells, collected in the first trimester of pregnancy. These receptors were taken from a female donor with multiple sclerosis, enrolled in a pregnancy study.

The J gene is TRBJ1-3, the V gene TRBV2; 7 nucleotides line up with TRBD1. Germline CDR1 reads SNHLY; CDR2 reads FYNNEI. The CDR3 runs to 12 residues. The junction had 1 base not matched to a gene; V was cut back by 6 bases and J by 5 bases. CDR3 residues: CASRQGRNTIYF. CDR3 nucleotides: TGTGCCAGCAGACAGGGGAGAAACACCATATATTTT.

This chain joins TRBV21-1 and TRBJ2-4; the table's D gene call, TRBD2, was not cross checked with the DNA. TRBV21-1 is deemed a pseudogene. The CDR3 sequence is 20 residues long. CDR3 in amino acids: CASSKWDPAGGPLAKNIQYF. CDR3 coding DNA: TGTGCCAGCAGCAAATGGGACCCGGCGGGAGGCCCACTAGCCAAAAACATTCAGTACTTC.

This clone was seen only once. The chain couples TRBV9 to TRBJ1-2; D remains ambiguous. From germline, CDR1 is SGDLS and CDR2 YYNGEE. The V and J ends lost 0 bases and 4 bases respectively, with 13 bases between them. CDR3 length: 15 residues. CDR3 amino acids: CASSVGPSAGYGYTF. CDR3 in DNA: TGTGCCAGCAGCGTAGGCCCGAGCGCGGGCTATGGCTACACCTTC.

The V call is TRBV29-1, the J call TRBJ2-2, with TRBD1 matching over 7 bases. Germline-derived CDR1 and CDR2 are SQVTM and ANQGSEA. This CDR3 region has 11 residues. The V gene end was trimmed by 7 bases and the J gene end by 6 bases; junction bases not matched to a gene: 2. In nucleotides, the CDR3 is TGCAGCGGACAGGGTCCCGGGGAGCTGTTTTTT. Translation: CSGQGPGELFF.

The chain uses TRBV4-2 and TRBJ2-5; 9 bases align to TRBD1. Per germline, CDR1 LGHNA and CDR2 YNFKEQ. Trimming removed 4 bases from V and 1 base from J; junction bases left unmatched: 4. The CDR3 covers 15 residues. The DNA of the CDR3 is TGTGCCAGCAGCCCGACAGGGGGAGTCCAAGAGACCCAGTACTTC. It specifies CASSPTGGVQETQYF.

J is TRBJ1-1 and V is TRBV7-8; 8 nucleotides agree with TRBD1. Germline assignment: CDR1 SGHVS and CDR2 FQNEAQ. The V gene end was trimmed by 5 bases and the J gene end by 0 bases; junction bases not matched to a gene: 5. The CDR3 has 15 amino acids. CDR3 sequence (DNA): TGTGCCAGCAGCGCCCGGGACAGGATGAACACTGAAGCTTTCTTT. Residues: CASSARDRMNTEAFF.

This clone was recorded only once. CDR3 loop: CASGTGSPRDEQFF. CDR3 bases: TGTGCCAGCGGGACAGGGAGTCCGAGGGATGAGCAGTTCTTC. The chain couples TRBV5-4 to TRBJ2-1, with 9 positions matching TRBD1. J gave up 8 bases and V 7 bases, and 10 bases lay outside the gene matches. The CDR3 runs to 14 residues. The germline V gene has CDR1 SGHNT and CDR2 YYREEE (reference sequence).

A single count supports this clone. This chain connects TRBV5-1 to TRBJ1-2; weak D call: TRBD1 (5 bases). CDR1 and CDR2 from the germline V gene are SGHRS and YFSETQ. This CDR3 spans 12 amino acids. Trimming stripped 0 bases from V and 7 bases from J, with 7 bases between. The CDR3 loop reads CASSLAGGGYTF. DNA for the CDR3: TGCGCCAGCAGCTTGGCCGGGGGTGGCTACACCTTC. The full variable domain, with the rest looked up from reference TRBV5-1 and TRBJ1-2, is KAGVTQTPRYLIKTRGQQVTLSCSPISGHRSVSWYQQTPGQGLQFLFEYFSETQRNKGNFPGRFSGRQFSNSRSEMNVSTLELGDSALYLCASSLAGGGYTFGSGTRLTVV.

V is TRBV7-2 and J is TRBJ2-1; 10 bases line up with TRBD2. The CDR3 has 16 residues. In germline, CDR1 is SGHTA, CDR2 FQGNSA. The junction had 13 bases not matched to a gene; V was cut back by 5 bases and J by 9 bases. Here the CDR3 DNA reads TGTGCCAGCAGCCTTGCCGGGACTAGCGATTTTGGTGAGCAGTTCTTC. Translating it yields CASSLAGTSDFGEQFF.

This clone has only one observation. This chain uses TRBV11-2 with TRBJ2-7, with 7 bases that match TRBD2. Germline-derived CDR1 and CDR2 are SGHAT and FQNNGV. The junction had 6 bases not matched to a gene; V was cut back by 1 base and J by 3 bases. The CDR3 has 15 residues. The CDR3 nucleotides read TGTGCCAGCAGCTTAGTGGGGGGGGGTCTCTACGAGCAGTACTTC. Protein product: CASSLVGGGLYEQYF.

The CDR3 nucleotides read TGTGCCAGCACCAAAAGAAGGACAGTCCCCTACGAGCAGTACTTC. It translates to CASTKRRTVPYEQYF. This chain joins TRBV21-1 and TRBJ2-7; the listed D gene, TRBD1, was not tested against the DNA. TRBV21-1 is a pseudogene locus. This CDR3 contains 15 residues.

Only one count was recorded for this clone. The chain has TRBV9 and TRBJ2-5; 11 nucleotides line up with TRBD2. Germline-derived CDR1 and CDR2 are SGDLS and YYNGEE. After removal of 0 bases from V and 5 bases from J, the junction contained 9 bases not matched to a gene. This CDR3 has 17 amino acids. CDR3 DNA: TGTGCCAGCAGCGTAGATGTTAGCGGGGGGGCAAGGGAGACCCAGTACTTC. Encoded protein: CASSVDVSGGARETQYF.

This clone was seen a handful of times. The CDR3 nucleotides read TGTGCCAGCAGTTTCGGAGTAGGCTATGGCTACACCTTC. Translation: CASSFGVGYGYTF. The chain combines TRBV28 with TRBJ1-2; no definite D call. CDR3 length: 13 amino acids. Germline V gives CDR1 MDHEN, CDR2 SYDVKM. The V end was cut by 3 bases, the J end by 4 bases, with 9 bases between.

The chain couples TRBV6-1 to TRBJ1-2; D remains ambiguous. The V gene lost 5 bases and the J gene lost 4 bases, with 11 bases spanning the gap. Germline V gene sequence: CDR1 MNHNS, CDR2 SASEGT. This CDR3 has 13 residues. DNA for the CDR3: TGTGCCAGCAGTCTTACGGAGACCTATGGCTACACCTTC. As protein: CASSLTETYGYTF.

V usage is TRBV28 and J usage is TRBJ1-1; the D is unclear. Per germline, CDR1 MDHEN and CDR2 SYDVKM. The CDR3 extends over 14 amino acids. The V and J ends lost 6 bases and 4 bases respectively, with 15 bases between them. The CDR3 DNA is TGTGCCAGCAGGTCGATATATTCGGTCACTGAAGCTTTCTTT. This sequence encodes CASRSIYSVTEAFF.

The chain is built from TRBV18 and TRBJ2-2, with D possibly matching TRBD1 (5 bases). The CDR3 contains 17 residues. The V gene's germline CDR1 is KGHSH and CDR2 LQKENI. Trimming took 2 bases from V and 4 from J, leaving 17 bases between them. CDR3 nucleotide sequence: TGTGCCAGCTCACCATCTTTAGCCGACCAGGGCACCGGGGAGCTGTTTTTT. Translated, it gives CASSPSLADQGTGELFF.

The V call is TRBV2, the J call TRBJ2-2; D not resolved. The CDR3 is 15 residues long. Germline V gives CDR1 SNHLY, CDR2 FYNNEI. Trimming left V 7 bases short and J 5 bases short, with 17 bases between. CDR3 sequence reads: CASKSAPGRTGELFF. CDR3 sequence (DNA): TGTGCCAGCAAATCGGCCCCAGGAAGAACCGGGGAGCTGTTTTTT.